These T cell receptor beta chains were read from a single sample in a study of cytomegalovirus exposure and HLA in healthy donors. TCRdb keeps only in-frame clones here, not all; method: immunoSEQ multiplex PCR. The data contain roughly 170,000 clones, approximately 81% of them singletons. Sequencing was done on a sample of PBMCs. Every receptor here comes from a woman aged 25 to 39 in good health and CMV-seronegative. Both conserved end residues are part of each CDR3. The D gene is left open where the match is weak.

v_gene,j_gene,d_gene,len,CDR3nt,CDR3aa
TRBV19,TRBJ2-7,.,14,TGTGCCAGTAGTAAAGGTCGACAGGCCTACGAGCAGTACTTC,CASSKGRQAYEQYF
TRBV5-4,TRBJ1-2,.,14,TGTGCCAGCATCTTGGAAAGGGGATTACGCGGCTACACCTTC,CASILERGLRGYTF
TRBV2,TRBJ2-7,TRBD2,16,TGTGCCAGCAGTGATCTCGGCGGGGGGGGTCTCTACGAGCAGTACTTC,CASSDLGGGGLYEQYF
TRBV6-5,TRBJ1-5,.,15,TGTGCCAGCAAGGACAGTCACCTTAGCAATCAGCCCCAGCATTTT,CASKDSHLSNQPQHF
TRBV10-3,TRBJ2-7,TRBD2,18,TGTGCCGCCCGTCCGGGACTAGCGGGAGAGTGGGGGGAGAACGAGCAGTACTTC,CAARPGLAGEWGENEQYF
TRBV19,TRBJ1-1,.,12,TGTGCCAGTACGGGTTGGAACACTGAAGCTTTCTTT,CASTGWNTEAFF
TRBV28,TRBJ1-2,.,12,TGTGCCGCCCGACTGCCGAGTTATGGCTACACCTTC,CAARLPSYGYTF
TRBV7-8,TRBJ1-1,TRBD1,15,TGTGCCAGCAGCTTATTTGGACAGGGGCACACTGAAGCTTTCTTT,CASSLFGQGHTEAFF
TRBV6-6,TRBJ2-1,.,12,TGTGCCAGCAGTACTAGTGGCAATGAGCAGTTCTTC,CASSTSGNEQFF
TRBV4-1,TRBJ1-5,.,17,TGCGCCAGCAGCCAAGCCCTCCTGTCTTATAGCAATCAGCCCCAGCATTTT,CASSQALLSYSNQPQHF
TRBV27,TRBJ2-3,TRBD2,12,TGTGCCAGCATTAGCGGGAGCGATACGCAGTATTTT,CASISGSDTQYF
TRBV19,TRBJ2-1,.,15,TGTGCCAGTAGTAGAGGCCAGTCCGCCTACAATGAGCAGTTCTTC,CASSRGQSAYNEQFF
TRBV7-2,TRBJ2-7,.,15,TGTGCCAGCAGCTTAGCGTGGGTCGGGAGCTACGAGCAGTACTTC,CASSLAWVGSYEQYF
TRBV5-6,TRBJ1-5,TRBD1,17,TGTGCCAGCAGCACCCGACAGGGGCCCCGGGGTAGTCAGCCCCAGCATTTT,CASSTRQGPRGSQPQHF
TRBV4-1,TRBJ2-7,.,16,TGCGCCAGCAGCCACGGTCGAGGAGTACTCACGGGGGAGCAGTACTTC,CASSHGRGVLTGEQYF
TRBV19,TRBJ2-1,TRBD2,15,TGTGCCAGTAGTATATCTAGCGGGCCGTACAATGAGCAGTTCTTC,CASSISSGPYNEQFF
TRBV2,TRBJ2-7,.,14,TGTGCCAGCAGTGAGGGGAGGTACTCCTACGAGCAGTACTTC,CASSEGRYSYEQYF
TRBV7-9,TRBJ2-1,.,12,TGTGCCAGCAGCCAAACTGTCAATGAGCAGTTCTTC,CASSQTVNEQFF
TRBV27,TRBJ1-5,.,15,TGTGCCAGCAGTCCCTTGGGAGGGAGCAATCAGCCCCAGCATTTT,CASSPLGGSNQPQHF
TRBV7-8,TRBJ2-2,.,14,TGTGCCAGCAGCCTGGGGGGGGCCCACGGGGAGCTGTTTTTT,CASSLGGAHGELFF
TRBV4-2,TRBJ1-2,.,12,TGTGCCAGCAGCCAATCCAGCTATGGCTACACCTTC,CASSQSSYGYTF
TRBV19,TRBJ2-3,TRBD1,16,TGTGCCAGTAGTACCGAACAGGGGGTGTTTATAGATACGCAGTATTTT,CASSTEQGVFIDTQYF
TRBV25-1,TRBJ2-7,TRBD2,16,TGTGCCAGCAGTGGAAGTAGCGGGAGAAACTTCTACGAGCAGTACTTC,CASSGSSGRNFYEQYF
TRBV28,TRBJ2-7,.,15,TGTGCCAGCACCATACCCTCCCTAGCTACCTACGAGCAGTACTTC,CASTIPSLATYEQYF
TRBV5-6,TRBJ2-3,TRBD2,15,TGTGCCAGCAGCTTGAGCGGGAGTTCCACAGATACGCAGTATTTT,CASSLSGSSTDTQYF
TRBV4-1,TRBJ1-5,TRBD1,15,TGCGCCAGCAGCCAAGGGGACAGGCTCAATCAGCCCCAGCATTTT,CASSQGDRLNQPQHF
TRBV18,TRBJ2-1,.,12,TGTGCCAGCTCACCGGACATCAATGAGCAGTTCTTC,CASSPDINEQFF
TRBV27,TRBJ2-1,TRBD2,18,TGTGCCAGCAGCCCGGGGACTAGCGGGGGGCCGGGGTACAATGAGCAGTTCTTC,CASSPGTSGGPGYNEQFF
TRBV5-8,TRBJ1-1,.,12,TGTGCCAGCAGCTTGGAAAGGGGGTTTGCTTTCTTT,CASSLERGFAFF
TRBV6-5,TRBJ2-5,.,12,TGTGCCAGCTACAGGATAGGGGAGACCCAGTACTTC,CASYRIGETQYF
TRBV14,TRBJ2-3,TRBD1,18,TGTGCCAGCAGCCAAGTTTATCGCGGGACAGGGGAGACAGATACGCAGTATTTT,CASSQVYRGTGETDTQYF
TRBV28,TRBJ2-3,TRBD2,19,TGTGCCAGCAGTTCCGGGACTAGCGGACCGAATCCTAGCACAGATACGCAGTATTTT,CASSSGTSGPNPSTDTQYF
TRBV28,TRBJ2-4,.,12,TGTGCCAGCAGTTTAGGGCAAAACAGTCAGTACTTC,CASSLGQNSQYF
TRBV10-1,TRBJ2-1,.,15,TGCGCCAGCAGTGAATCCCAGGGGGGCAACAATGAGCAGTTCTTC,CASSESQGGNNEQFF
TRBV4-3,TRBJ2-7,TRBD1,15,TGCGCCAGCAGCGTGGACAGGTCAAACACCTACGAGCAGTACTTC,CASSVDRSNTYEQYF